These T cell receptor beta chains were read from a single sample in a study of cytomegalovirus exposure and HLA in healthy donors. Some clones are missing from TCRdb's copy, which holds only in-frame ones; the method was immunoSEQ multiplex PCR. Of 100,000 to 150,000 clones listed, about four fifths are singletons. The sample comprised PBMCs. The receptors stem from a woman in her forties in good health and CMV-seropositive. CDR3s include the opening cysteine and the closing phenylalanine or tryptophan. Each record gives: J gene, D gene, V gene, clone size, CDR3 protein, CDR3 DNA. D genes are given only for firm matches. Size is stated for part of the rows, as once, few or many counts, or as a class when the clone is expanded.

j_gene: TRBJ1-2
d_gene: TRBD1
v_gene: TRBV7-9
abundance: -
CDR3aa: CASRGGTGGDGYTF
CDR3nt: TGTGCCAGCAGGGGGGGGACAGGGGGTGATGGCTACACCTTC

j_gene: TRBJ2-5
d_gene: -
v_gene: TRBV29-1
abundance: -
CDR3aa: CSVVAGGETQYF
CDR3nt: TGCAGCGTTGTGGCAGGAGGGGAGACCCAGTACTTC

j_gene: TRBJ2-7
d_gene: TRBD1
v_gene: TRBV18
abundance: -
CDR3aa: CASSPTGTGAEQYF
CDR3nt: TGTGCCAGCTCACCGACCGGGACAGGGGCCGAGCAGTACTTC

j_gene: TRBJ2-1
d_gene: -
v_gene: TRBV9
abundance: -
CDR3aa: CASSPRLDWSYNEQFF
CDR3nt: TGTGCCAGCAGCCCACGACTAGATTGGTCCTACAATGAGCAGTTCTTC

j_gene: TRBJ2-4
d_gene: -
v_gene: TRBV27
abundance: -
CDR3aa: CASSFESGQGKNIQYF
CDR3nt: TGTGCCAGCAGTTTTGAATCTGGGCAGGGAAAAAACATTCAGTACTTC

j_gene: TRBJ2-1
d_gene: TRBD2
v_gene: TRBV29-1
abundance: few
CDR3aa: CSKGGSDYNEQFF
CDR3nt: TGCAGCAAGGGCGGGAGTGACTACAATGAGCAGTTCTTC

j_gene: TRBJ1-2
d_gene: TRBD1
v_gene: TRBV19
abundance: -
CDR3aa: CASSIVTGEKGYTF
CDR3nt: TGTGCCAGTAGTATAGTGACAGGGGAGAAAGGCTACACCTTC

j_gene: TRBJ2-3
d_gene: -
v_gene: TRBV2
abundance: -
CDR3aa: CASLTGLEGDTQYF
CDR3nt: TGTGCCAGCCTAACAGGGCTCGAGGGAGATACGCAGTATTTT

j_gene: TRBJ1-2
d_gene: TRBD1
v_gene: TRBV6-5
abundance: few
CDR3aa: CASRATGGSNYGYTF
CDR3nt: TGTGCCAGCAGGGCCACAGGGGGCTCGAACTATGGCTACACCTTC

j_gene: TRBJ2-3
d_gene: TRBD2
v_gene: TRBV4-2
abundance: once
CDR3aa: CASSSSGLAGGTDTQYF
CDR3nt: TGTGCCAGCAGCAGCTCTGGACTAGCGGGGGGAACAGATACGCAGTATTTT

j_gene: TRBJ2-3
d_gene: -
v_gene: TRBV2
abundance: few
CDR3aa: CASSTGSAPTDTQYF
CDR3nt: TGTGCCAGCAGTACAGGGTCGGCTCCAACAGATACGCAGTATTTT

j_gene: TRBJ1-5
d_gene: -
v_gene: TRBV28
abundance: -
CDR3aa: CASSLRQGNQPQHF
CDR3nt: TGTGCCAGCAGTTTACGACAGGGCAATCAGCCCCAGCATTTT

j_gene: TRBJ2-1
d_gene: TRBD2
v_gene: TRBV2
abundance: -
CDR3aa: CASIFARKRELGNEQFF
CDR3nt: TGTGCCAGCATTTTTGCCCGTAAGCGGGAGTTAGGGAATGAGCAGTTCTTC

j_gene: TRBJ2-2
d_gene: -
v_gene: TRBV18
abundance: -
CDR3aa: CASSHGTGELFF
CDR3nt: TGTGCCAGCTCACACGGCACCGGGGAGCTGTTTTTT

j_gene: TRBJ2-7
d_gene: -
v_gene: TRBV4-1
abundance: -
CDR3aa: CASSQAGGHYEQYF
CDR3nt: TGCGCCAGCAGCCAAGCAGGGGGGCACTACGAGCAGTACTTC

j_gene: TRBJ2-3
d_gene: TRBD1
v_gene: TRBV7-6
abundance: -
CDR3aa: CASSPEGQGKTDTQYF
CDR3nt: TGTGCCAGCAGCCCAGAAGGACAGGGCAAAACAGATACGCAGTATTTT

j_gene: TRBJ1-2
d_gene: TRBD1
v_gene: TRBV7-8
abundance: -
CDR3aa: CASSFGTGGNYGYTF
CDR3nt: TGTGCCAGCAGCTTCGGGACAGGGGGCAACTATGGCTACACCTTC

j_gene: TRBJ2-7
d_gene: -
v_gene: TRBV11-3
abundance: few
CDR3aa: CASSLDPISEQYF
CDR3nt: TGTGCCAGCAGCTTAGACCCTATTTCCGAGCAGTACTTC

j_gene: TRBJ1-2
d_gene: TRBD1
v_gene: TRBV27
abundance: once
CDR3aa: CASSLSGRGLRGYTF
CDR3nt: TGTGCCAGCAGTTTATCGGGCAGGGGGCTTCGAGGCTACACCTTC

j_gene: TRBJ2-5
d_gene: TRBD2
v_gene: TRBV7-2
abundance: -
CDR3aa: CASSLESSGSWETQYF
CDR3nt: TGTGCCAGCAGCTTAGAGTCTAGCGGGAGTTGGGAGACCCAGTACTTC

j_gene: TRBJ2-3
d_gene: TRBD2
v_gene: TRBV13
abundance: -
CDR3aa: CASSPSGRQGPAQYF
CDR3nt: TGTGCCAGCAGCCCAAGCGGGAGGCAGGGTCCAGCGCAGTATTTT

j_gene: TRBJ2-2
d_gene: TRBD1
v_gene: TRBV5-1
abundance: -
CDR3aa: CASSTGQPNTGELFF
CDR3nt: TGCGCCAGCAGTACGGGACAGCCGAACACCGGGGAGCTGTTTTTT

j_gene: TRBJ1-5
d_gene: -
v_gene: TRBV19
abundance: -
CDR3aa: CASSPGYSNQPQHF
CDR3nt: TGTGCCAGTAGTCCAGGGTATAGCAATCAGCCCCAGCATTTT

j_gene: TRBJ1-5
d_gene: TRBD1
v_gene: TRBV19
abundance: -
CDR3aa: CASSIPRTGKNQPQHF
CDR3nt: TGTGCCAGTAGTATTCCCCGGACAGGGAAAAATCAGCCCCAGCATTTT

j_gene: TRBJ1-1
d_gene: -
v_gene: TRBV7-9
abundance: -
CDR3aa: CSSSSWNTEAFF
CDR3nt: TGTTCCAGCAGCTCATGGAACACTGAAGCTTTCTTT

j_gene: TRBJ2-1
d_gene: -
v_gene: TRBV7-6
abundance: once
CDR3aa: CASSFFRDSNNEQFF
CDR3nt: TGTGCCAGCAGCTTTTTTCGGGACTCCAACAATGAGCAGTTCTTC

j_gene: TRBJ1-4
d_gene: TRBD1
v_gene: TRBV18
abundance: -
CDR3aa: CASSPRTGINEKLFF
CDR3nt: TGTGCCAGCTCACCGCGGACAGGGATTAATGAAAAACTGTTTTTT

j_gene: TRBJ2-1
d_gene: TRBD2
v_gene: TRBV6-6
abundance: -
CDR3aa: CASQSGKRYNEQFF
CDR3nt: TGTGCCAGCCAGAGCGGGAAAAGATACAATGAGCAGTTCTTC

j_gene: TRBJ2-3
d_gene: TRBD2
v_gene: TRBV6-5
abundance: -
CDR3aa: CASSGGSDTQYF
CDR3nt: TGTGCCAGCTCGGGGGGGTCGGATACGCAGTATTTT